This TCR beta chain was recorded in a study of blood T cell repertoires in COVID-19 (dated by TCRdb to the early 2020s). Regarding the complete study: Samples covering the acute and convalescent phases of COVID-19 were provided by collaborators in the United States, Italy and Spain. A freely available public database, intended as a resource for researchers studying the immune response to SARS-CoV-2, is where the repertoires were released. Where available, HLA class I and class II types were taken from metadata supplied by the sample provider and were not determined by assay-based typing. The samples were drawn from the first 160 participants of the ongoing ImmuneRACE study and from 1,254 subjects provided by 6 global collaborators. Deeply sampled blood TCRbeta repertoires from subjects exposed to, actively infected with, or recovered from COVID-19 were included in the dataset. The material from the prospective study consisted of cDNA or gDNA derived from T cells, B-cell-depleted T cells, or PBMCs. Sample metadata almost always included a de-identified subject ID, COVID-19 status, age in years and sex.

The paper's findings and limits, for the study overall: The amount of clinical and demographic metadata varied by source and participant and was provided uncurated.

Whole blood was collected in K2EDTA tubes by collaborating institutions according to the institutions' own protocols. For TCRbeta analysis, collaborator samples were shipped as frozen whole blood, as isolated PBMCs, or as DNA extracted from either sample type. This clone came up once. Its antigen has not been determined. No base quality values were provided; no much bigger clone lies one nucleotide off. TCRbeta CDR3 regions were amplified from genomic DNA using the immunoSEQ Assay, a bias-controlled multiplex PCR. The authors processed their data as follows. The number of nucleated cells in each sample was estimated by amplification of reference gene primers within the assay. To quantify the absolute abundance of each unique TCRbeta CDR3 rearrangement, sequence reads were collapsed and filtered. For each sample, productive Simpson clonality was calculated by taking the square root of Simpson's diversity index across productive rearrangements. Drawn from immuneACCESS, this table holds only the in-frame rearrangements with V and J called that TCRdb kept. Clones are partly lost; checked studies trace under half to an unresolved V gene and leave the rest unexplained. V and J calls and clone size are as listed in that table; D and trimming were resolved from the DNA. The table for this sample lists 35,000 to 45,000 clones; about 86% of them were counted only once. The top ten hold more than 50% of the sample.

Specimen: peripheral blood. This receptor was obtained from a man between 65 and 85 years old with acute or convalescent COVID-19.

Read as DNA, the sequence is TGTGCCAGCTTTTATGCCCGAGACAGTCCGGGCTACACCTTC. This sequence encodes CASFYARDSPGYTF. The chain was built from TRBV2 and TRBJ1-2; the D gene is perhaps TRBD1, on 5 matching bases. The CDR3 runs 14 amino acids, cysteine and phenylalanine included. Only the CDR3 portion is preserved as DNA: 42 bases, with reading frame beginning at the first base. The junction shows trimming of 8 bases on V and 8 bases on J, plus 21 bases between the germline ends. The germline V gene gives CDR1 as SNHLY and CDR2 as FYNNEI.